The present entry profiles one T cell receptor (beta chain) with its context. It has no known antigen specificity. Per-base quality was not reported, and no clone a single base away is much larger than it. Library creation used the immunoSEQ multiplex PCR assay. The multiplex PCR relied on a mix of 60 forward primers for TCR Vbeta segments and 13 reverse primers for TCR Jbeta segments. A multiplex PCR assay on genomic DNA amplified the CDR3 region of rearranged TCR beta genes. On the Illumina HiSeq System, the amplified TCR beta libraries were sequenced as 87-base-pair reads. The study's processing was this. A later analysis counted 65 million to 90 million unique TCR beta chains across the 666 repertoires, and some 11 million of these chains were shared by at least two donors. Raw reads were error-corrected and collapsed into unique sequences by a nearest-neighbor algorithm in which closely related sequences were merged to remove PCR and sequencing errors. To assign V, D and J gene segments, CDR3 sequences were aligned to IMGT reference sequences. For a sequence to be retained, at least a six-nucleotide match to both a V gene segment and a J gene segment was required. Rearrangements were called productive when the CDR3 lacked stop codons and stayed in frame with V and J; all others were non-productive. Following IMGT convention, CDR3 was defined as the stretch from the second conserved V-encoded cysteine up to the conserved J-encoded phenylalanine. In an earlier analysis of 587 of the donors, sequences lacking an unambiguous match to a single V gene segment were excluded. In an earlier analysis of around 600 of the donors, V segments were called functional above 56.7% productive rearrangements and were called segregating when the between-donor standard deviation exceeded 5%. A statistical classification framework was developed to diagnose cytomegalovirus status using the catalog of TCR beta chain sequences. A later analysis assigned V and J genes by comparing TCR nucleotide sequences with IMGT/GENE-DB human TR gene sequences. The TCRdist pipeline was used in a later analysis to assign CDR3 sequences and most-parsimonious VDJ recombination scenarios. In a later analysis, each TCR beta chain was defined by its CDR3 amino acid sequence together with its V-gene family, and reads without a unique V-gene family were excluded. As a way to deal with suspected cross-contamination and a sequencing artifact, a later analysis dropped 450 to 600 nucleotide sequences that were highly shared and had low generation probability. In a later analysis, a clonal expansion index for each public chain was calculated from normalized within-repertoire ranks of inferred template counts. Generation probabilities in a later analysis came from a VDJ recombination model fitted to out-of-frame rearrangements, and those results were checked against IGoR. A later analysis scored TCR-TCR, TCR-HLA and TCR-CMV co-occurrence with hypergeometric tests, applying a repertoire-size bias correction to TCR pairs. False discovery rates were estimated in a later analysis by permuting HLA or CMV assignments 20 times. A later analysis grouped co-occurring TCRs with DBSCAN, adding TCRdist sequence similarity when clustering within HLA-allele-positive subsets. For co-occurrence clustering, repertoires with fewer than 30,000 or more than 120,000 public chains were excluded, along with roughly 5 repertoires with anomalous nucleotide sharing. TCRdb's version of the immuneACCESS table is confined to in-frame rearrangements and falls short of the full clone set. An unresolved V gene accounts for under half of the shortfall where checked; the remainder is of unknown origin. That table is the source of V, J and clone size, and D and trimming were worked out from the DNA. Recorded for this sample are 120,000 or so clones; roughly 80% of them occurred a single time. The ten biggest clones cover roughly 6.2% of the sample.

The sample belongs to a study of cytomegalovirus exposure and HLA in healthy donors listed by TCRdb under 2017. Looking at the study overall: An earlier analysis of approximately 600 of the donors reported 276 Gb of sequence data and some 120 million unique TCR beta sequences from about 180 million T cells. Along with the approximately 700-subject first cohort, a separate validation cohort of over 90 different subjects was used. Donor age, sex, ethnicity and CMV serostatus were compiled together with the repertoire data. All discovery cohort repertoires had been generated using a single sequencing platform. Rather than drawing on any new phenotypic data, the later analysis identified candidate immune exposures from TCR beta sequences and the way those sequences occurred across donors. An earlier analysis of 450 to 750 of the donors used high-throughput TCR beta sequencing to judge whether each TCR beta V gene segment behaved as functional or pseudogenic. Among the roughly 370 genotyped donors, around 81% belonged to the genetic ancestry cluster associated with self-reported Caucasian donors. The study profiled the T cell repertoires of hundreds of subjects by immunosequencing and related them to cytomegalovirus serostatus. The study was designed to test whether signatures of past pathogen exposure could be identified by cataloging public T cell receptors. An early release that covered about 600 HLA-typed donors contained 300 to 350 gigabases of sequencing data and 85 million to 100 million unique TCR sequences. To predict cytomegalovirus infection status, the study combined high-throughput TCR immunosequencing, statistical association of individual TCRs with disease status, and machine learning. Genome-wide SNP genotypes for about three fifths of the roughly 670 donors were used in a later genetic analysis, which treated that subset as a discovery cohort. HLA typing included class I and class II loci at four-digit resolution. A later analysis re-examined previously published TCR beta repertoires from about 700 donors and added high-resolution HLA genotyping to investigate patterns of TCR occurrence. Across around 400 genotyped donors of the cohort, an average of about 240,000 unique TCR beta nucleotide sequences per donor were sequenced, and roughly a sixth of those sequences were non-productive. About 5 DR-DQ haplotypes were handled as single units for association and clustering, since linkage in the cohort was strong. Typing coverage varied by locus: 629-630 donors for A, B, C, DRB1 and DQB1; 500 to 550 for DQA1; about 600 for DPA1; approximately 490 for DPB1. The paper as a whole reports these results and caveats: Only TCR beta chains were sequenced in this cohort, and the absence of alpha or paired-chain data limited detectable features. A further reported finding was that TCR beta sequences accurately predicted the HLA-A and HLA-B alleles for most subjects in the first cohort. The study gave a list of under 200 TCR beta chains associated with cytomegalovirus. Specific HLA alleles were associated with around 18,000 TCR beta sequences at a false discovery rate of 0.05 in a later analysis. The only immune exposure information available for the cohort was CMV serostatus. Correlated functional status among segregating V segments might reflect linkage disequilibrium, but an unknown experimental factor could not be ruled out. In vitro tests confirmed that a few of the cytomegalovirus-associated TCR beta chains recognize cytomegalovirus antigens. In a later analysis, TCR association rates were found to vary across HLA loci, with the most associated TCRs seen for DRB1 alleles and the fewest for HLA-C alleles. Several of the top co-occurrence clusters appeared to be linked to parvovirus B19, influenza, CMV and Epstein-Barr virus, according to a later analysis. In a later analysis, HLA-associated TCR beta chains were found to be more clonally expanded and to have lower generation probabilities than equally common non-associated chains. In a later genetic analysis, fewer N-insertions in productive TCRs were reported among donors in an Asian-associated ancestry cluster than the roughly 700-donor mean. Because HLA typing was unavailable for some donors at each locus, only the typed subset was used in association tests. In an earlier analysis of 587 of the donors, most TCR beta V segments appeared in productive rearrangements about 87% or about 30% of the time, broadly matching IMGT annotations. In a later analysis, most CMV-associated TCR beta chains were found to appear HLA-restricted, with HLA associations seemingly driven largely by CMV exposure. V-gene and J-gene trimming of TCR beta chains was associated with a missense DCLRE1C variant in a later genetic analysis, and the association was replicated in an independent cohort. Because counts were too low, more than 15 rarely observed V segments, including chromosome 9 orphons, were left out of the earlier analysis of approximately 500 of the donors. Some IMGT-functional V segments, including TRBV6-2 and TRBV6-3, could not be told apart with the 87-base-pair reads, so those segments were excluded. Roughly uniform sequencing depth across donors was assumed in presence/absence analyses, although this assumption may not hold. In both the original and validation cohorts, the classifier was reported to diagnose cytomegalovirus status with high specificity and sensitivity. Most TCR sequences were observed very rarely across donors, whereas some public TCRs were present in many individuals. A cluster of highly shared sequence variants was judged likely to be a technical artifact of the sequencing pipeline. When HLA alleles, especially DR and DQ, strongly co-occurred, TCR associations were difficult to assign to individual alleles. The authors suggested that the approach could potentially be generalized to other disease states and immunological phenotypes.

The CDR3 spans 15 residues, from the cysteine through the phenylalanine. Here the CDR3 DNA is all that survives: 45 bases in frame from base 1. The germline V gene yields SGHVS for CDR1 and FNYEAQ for CDR2. V gives up 1 base and J gives up 5 bases, and the segment between their germline ends measures 12 bases. In total, 500 to 700 healthy bone marrow donors made up the cohort. Cohort members were all nominally healthy when sampled, although unrecorded immune exposures were likely present. The donor was CMV seropositive and was included in the group of 290 or so seropositive cohort members. Each donor provided a peripheral blood sample, and peripheral blood mononuclear cells were used for TCR beta sequencing. The Qiagen DNeasy Blood Extraction Kit was used to extract genomic DNA from the blood cell samples.

Input material: PBMCs. In this chain, TRBV7-6 is recombined with TRBJ1-5; there is no confident call for the D gene. The sequence came from a man aged 30 to 45 in good health and CMV-seropositive. This receptor has the CDR3 CASSLGSTSDQPQHF. The base sequence is TGTGCCAGCAGCTTAGGGTCTACCTCGGATCAGCCCCAGCATTTT.